Each of the 7 T cell receptor beta chains below was sequenced from the same sample in a study of graft-versus-host responses after intestinal transplantation. The assay was immunoSEQ multiplex PCR, and TCRdb's table has in-frame clones only and misses some. Among roughly 25,000 clones, around 94% were seen once, and the ten largest hold approximately 0.82%. Material: PBMCs, obtained around 29 days after intestinal transplant. These receptors all come from a human patient who received an intestinal transplant, so some T cells may come from the graft donor.

The rearrangement links TRBV28 to TRBJ2-2; D remains ambiguous. The germline gives CDR1 MDHEN, CDR2 SYDVKM. Between the trimmed V and J ends, which lost 6 bases and 4 bases, there was a span of 15 bases. This CDR3 is built from 15 residues. CDR3 in amino acids: CASSAASMGTGELFF. Written as DNA, the CDR3 is TGTGCCAGCAGCGCCGCCTCCATGGGCACCGGGGAGCTGTTTTTT. The variable domain in full, completed from reference TRBV28 and TRBJ2-2, reads DVKVTQSSRYLVKRTGEKVFLECVQDMDHENMFWYRQDPGLGLRLIYFSYDVKMKEKGDIPEGYSVSREKKERFSLILESASTNQTSMYLCASSAASMGTGELFFGEGSRLTVL.

The count of this clone is one. The chain has TRBV6-6 and TRBJ1-1; 7 bases line up with TRBD1. Losses at the gene ends were 7 bases for V and 4 bases for J; bases not matched to a gene: 3. This CDR3 has 12 amino acids. From germline, CDR1 is MNHNY and CDR2 SVGAGI (reference sequence). This CDR3 is CASKEGATEAFF. CDR3 nucleotides: TGTGCCAGCAAGGAGGGGGCCACTGAAGCTTTCTTT.

The gene calls are TRBV11-2 and TRBJ2-1; TRBD1 agrees at 11 bases. CDR3 length: 15 residues. Germline V gene data show CDR1 as SGHAT and CDR2 as FQNNGV. Losses at the gene ends were 8 bases for V and 6 bases for J; bases not matched to a gene: 9. CDR3 protein: CASAARTGGINEQFF. The DNA of the CDR3 is TGTGCCAGCGCCGCCAGGACAGGGGGCATCAATGAGCAGTTCTTC.

J is TRBJ1-5 and V is TRBV19; no clear D gene. Germline CDR1 and CDR2: LNHDA and SQIVND (reference sequence). The CDR3 has 16 amino acids. V lost 3 bases and J lost 7, with 19 bases in between. The CDR3 nucleotides read TGTGCCAGTAGTATTGCGGTAATCTCAGATGGGCAGCCCCAGCATTTT. Residues: CASSIAVISDGQPQHF. The complete variable domain, with remaining parts taken from reference TRBV19 and TRBJ1-5, reads DGGITQSPKYLFRKEGQNVTLSCEQNLNHDAMYWYRQDPGQGLRLIYYSQIVNDFQKGDIAEGYSVSREKKESFPLTVTSAQKNPTAFYLCASSIAVISDGQPQHFGDGTRLSIL.

The chain carries TRBV5-4 and TRBJ2-2; weak D call: TRBD1 (5 bases). This CDR3 has 16 residues. V lost 4 bases and J lost 0, with 13 bases in between. Germline V gives CDR1 SGHNT, CDR2 YYREEE (reference sequence). The CDR3 coding sequence is TGTGCCAGCAGCGACCTGCCGACAGCGAACACCGGGGAGCTGTTTTTT. Its protein is CASSDLPTANTGELFF.

This chain links TRBV28 with TRBJ1-1; D might be TRBD1 (5 bases). The CDR3 runs to 12 residues. Germline CDR1 MDHEN, CDR2 SYDVKM. The V end lost 2 bases, the J end lost 9 bases, and 10 bases lay between the germline ends. The CDR3 bases are TGTGCCAGCAGTTTAGGGACTCTCAAAGCTTTCTTT. Protein product: CASSLGTLKAFF.

In its sample, this clone was seen once. The chain is built from TRBV19 and TRBJ2-5; D is unclear. Germline CDR1 is LNHDA and CDR2 is SQIVND (reference sequence). V was shortened by 0 bases and J by 5 bases, with 10 bases between the two germline ends. CDR3 length: 14 amino acids. This CDR3 reads CASSIDRERETQYF. Written as DNA, the CDR3 is TGTGCCAGTAGTATAGATCGAGAGAGGGAGACCCAGTACTTC.